Shown below are 14 T cell receptor beta chains from a single sample sequenced in a study of T cell responses to AZD1222 COVID-19 vaccine. TCRdb's copy holds only in-frame clones and misses some; the assay was immunoSEQ multiplex PCR. Here the sample spans roughly 56,000 clones, roughly 88% being singletons. Here the sequenced sample was peripheral blood, taken on day 0 of AZD1222 vaccination. Receptors were obtained from an adult in good health.

The J gene is TRBJ1-6, the V gene TRBV6-6; a weak D match, TRBD1 (6 bases). Trimming left V 6 bases short and J 7 bases short, with 10 bases between. This CDR3 is 13 amino acids long. Germline V gene sequence: CDR1 MNHNY, CDR2 SVGAGI (reference sequence). CDR3 sequence reads: CASSRGYNSPLHF. In DNA form, the CDR3 reads TGTGCCAGCAGCAGGGGCTACAATTCACCCCTCCACTTT.

This clone was detected only a few times. In DNA, the CDR3 is TGCGCCAGCAGTGAAAGTTTTGGAGGGCCCAATGAGCAGTTCTTC. It codes for CASSESFGGPNEQFF. The chain combines TRBV10-1 with TRBJ2-1; a possible D gene is TRBD2 (6 bases). The V gene's germline CDR1 is WNHNN and CDR2 SYGVQD (reference sequence). This CDR3 has 15 residues. The germline V and J ends were trimmed by 3 bases and 6 bases, with 15 bases remaining between them.

The chain carries TRBV10-3 and TRBJ1-1; D remains ambiguous. This CDR3 is 11 amino acids long. V lost 5 bases and J 1 base, leaving 2 bases between the germline ends. CDR1 is ENHRY, CDR2 SYGVKD, per germline. CDR3 in DNA: TGTGCCATCAGTACGAACACTGAAGCTTTCTTT. This encodes CAISTNTEAFF.

The genes are TRBV24-1 and TRBJ1-3, with D perhaps TRBD1 (5 bases). The germline V gene has CDR1 KGHDR and CDR2 SFDVKD. The germline V and J ends were trimmed by 7 bases and 1 base, with 13 bases remaining between them. CDR3 length: 15 residues. CDR3 loop: CATSPSTESGNTIYF. CDR3 coding DNA: TGTGCCACCAGCCCATCGACAGAGTCTGGAAACACCATATATTTT.

The rearrangement joins TRBV2 to TRBJ2-7; 9 bases map to TRBD1. J was trimmed by 6 bases and V by 6 bases; bases with no gene match: 3. CDR1 and CDR2 (germline): SNHLY, FYNNEI. The CDR3 covers 12 residues. The CDR3 loop reads CASSPTGGEQYF. DNA for the CDR3: TGTGCCAGCAGCCCGACAGGGGGCGAGCAGTACTTC.

The chain uses TRBV12-3 or TRBV12-4 and TRBJ1-5; D gene ambiguous. Trimming stripped 6 bases from V and 5 bases from J, with 8 bases between. The length of the CDR3 is 12 residues. CDR3 nucleotides: TGTGCCAGCAGCCCGTTGGATCAGCCCCAGCATTTT. Its translation is CASSPLDQPQHF.

V is TRBV2 and J is TRBJ1-2, with D tentatively TRBD1 (6 bases). The germline V and J ends were trimmed by 9 bases and 3 bases, with 14 bases remaining between them. The CDR3 consists of 13 residues. Germline loops: CDR1 SNHLY, CDR2 FYNNEI. In DNA, the CDR3 is TGTGCCAGTCATGGGGCAGGGGACTATGGCTACACCTTC. It translates to CASHGAGDYGYTF.

J is TRBJ1-1 and V is TRBV5-4; 7 bases align to TRBD1. The ends lost 4 bases at V and 2 bases at J; junction bases unmatched: 2. CDR1 and CDR2 from the germline V gene are SGHNT and YYREEE (reference sequence). CDR3 size: 13 residues. The CDR3 bases are TGTGCCAGCAGCCGACAGGGAAACACTGAAGCTTTCTTT. As protein: CASSRQGNTEAFF.

This sequence joins TRBV5-1 and TRBJ1-3, with D uncertain. Germline V gene data show CDR1 as SGHRS and CDR2 as YFSETQ. The V and J ends lost 1 base and 4 bases respectively, with 9 bases between them. This CDR3 is 14 amino acids long. This CDR3 is CASSLIGFGNTIYF. In DNA form, the CDR3 reads TGCGCCAGCAGCTTGATAGGTTTCGGAAACACCATATATTTT.

The chain couples TRBV28 to TRBJ2-1; maybe TRBD2 (6 bases). Trimming removed 2 bases at V and 0 bases at J, with 8 bases between. CDR1 is MDHEN, CDR2 SYDVKM, per germline. The CDR3 spans 15 residues. DNA of the CDR3: TGTGCCAGCAGTTTAGTGGGGGGCTCCTACAATGAGCAGTTCTTC. Its translation is CASSLVGGSYNEQFF.

J is TRBJ1-5 and V is TRBV2, with D possibly being TRBD1 (6 bases). Germline assignment: CDR1 SNHLY and CDR2 FYNNEI. The CDR3 runs 12 residues. V lost 7 bases and J lost 5, with 9 bases in between. In DNA form, the CDR3 reads TGTGCCAGCAAGGGGGGCGATCAGCCCCAGCATTTT. This codes for CASKGGDQPQHF.

Here the CDR3 DNA reads TGTGCCAGCAGTTTCCGGGACAGGCTTATGGCGCCCCAGCATTTT. Translated, it gives CASSFRDRLMAPQHF. The V and J genes are TRBV6-5 and TRBJ1-5; TRBD1 matches 8 bases. Germline CDR1 and CDR2: MNHEY and SVGAGI. The CDR3 loop spans 15 amino acids. The V and J ends lost 4 bases and 9 bases, in that order; junction bases with no gene match: 11.

J is TRBJ2-5 and V is TRBV5-4; D not resolved. Trimming left V 2 bases short and J 2 bases short, with 7 bases between. Germline V CDR1 and CDR2: SGHNT, YYREEE (reference sequence). This CDR3 spans 13 amino acids. In DNA form, the CDR3 reads TGTGCCAGCAGCTTAGGACCTCAAGAGACCCAGTACTTC. Amino acid sequence: CASSLGPQETQYF.

The V and J genes are TRBV27 and TRBJ1-1; TRBD1 is a possible D gene (6 bases). CDR1 and CDR2 from the germline V gene are MNHEY and SMNVEV (reference sequence). The CDR3 covers 13 residues. V lost 10 bases and J 6 bases, leaving 18 bases between the germline ends. As DNA, the CDR3 is TGTGCCACCCGGGCGGGGGCAAGAGCTGAAGCTTTCTTT. It yields the protein CATRAGARAEAFF.